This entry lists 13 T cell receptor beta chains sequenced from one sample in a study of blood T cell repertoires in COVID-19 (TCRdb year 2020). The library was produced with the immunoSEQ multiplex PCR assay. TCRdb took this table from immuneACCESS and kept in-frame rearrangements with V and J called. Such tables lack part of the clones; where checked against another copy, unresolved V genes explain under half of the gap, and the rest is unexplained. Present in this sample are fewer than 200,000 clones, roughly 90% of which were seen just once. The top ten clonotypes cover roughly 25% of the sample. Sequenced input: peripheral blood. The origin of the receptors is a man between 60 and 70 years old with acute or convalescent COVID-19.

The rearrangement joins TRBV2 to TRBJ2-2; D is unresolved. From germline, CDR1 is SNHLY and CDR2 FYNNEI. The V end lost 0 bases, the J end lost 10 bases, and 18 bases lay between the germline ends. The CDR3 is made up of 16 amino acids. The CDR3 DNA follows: TGTGCCAGCAGTGAAGCGCTTCCAGAACCAGGCGTGGAGCTGTTTTTT. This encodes CASSEALPEPGVELFF.

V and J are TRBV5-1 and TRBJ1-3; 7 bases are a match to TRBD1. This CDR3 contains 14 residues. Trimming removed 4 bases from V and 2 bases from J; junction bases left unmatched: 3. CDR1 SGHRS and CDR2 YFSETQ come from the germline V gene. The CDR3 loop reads CASSQGTAGNTIYF. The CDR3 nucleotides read TGCGCCAGCAGCCAGGGGACAGCTGGAAACACCATATATTTT.

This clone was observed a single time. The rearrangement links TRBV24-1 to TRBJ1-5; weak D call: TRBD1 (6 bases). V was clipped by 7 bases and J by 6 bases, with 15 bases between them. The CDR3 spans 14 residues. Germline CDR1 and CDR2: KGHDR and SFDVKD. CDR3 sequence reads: CATRSAGEGQPQHF. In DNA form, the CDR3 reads TGTGCCACCAGATCGGCAGGGGAGGGTCAGCCCCAGCATTTT.

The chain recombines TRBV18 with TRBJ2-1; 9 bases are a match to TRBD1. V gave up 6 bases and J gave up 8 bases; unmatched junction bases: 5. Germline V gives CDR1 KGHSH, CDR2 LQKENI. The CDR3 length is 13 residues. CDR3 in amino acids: CASSPTGGYEQFF. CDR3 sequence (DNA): TGTGCCAGCTCGCCCACAGGGGGCTATGAGCAGTTCTTC. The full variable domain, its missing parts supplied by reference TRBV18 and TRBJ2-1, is NAGVMQNPRHLVRRRGQEARLRCSPMKGHSHVYWYRQLPEEGLKFMVYLQKENIIDESGMPKERFSAEFPKEGPSILRIQQVVRGDSAAYFCASSPTGGYEQFFGPGTRLTVL.

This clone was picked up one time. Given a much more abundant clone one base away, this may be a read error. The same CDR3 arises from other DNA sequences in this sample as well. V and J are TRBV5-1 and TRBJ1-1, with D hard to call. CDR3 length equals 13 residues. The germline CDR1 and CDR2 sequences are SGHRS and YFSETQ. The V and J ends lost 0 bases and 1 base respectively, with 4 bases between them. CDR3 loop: CASSLGRNTEAFF. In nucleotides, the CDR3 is TGCGCCAGCAGCTTGGGCAGGAACACTGAAGCTTTCTTT.

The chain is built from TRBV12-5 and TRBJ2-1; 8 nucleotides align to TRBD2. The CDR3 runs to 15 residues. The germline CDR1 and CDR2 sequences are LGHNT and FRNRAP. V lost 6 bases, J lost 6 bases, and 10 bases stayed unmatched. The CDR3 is CASGRGGRAGNEQFF. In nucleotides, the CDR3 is TGTGCTAGTGGCCGGGGGGGGAGAGCAGGCAATGAGCAGTTCTTC.

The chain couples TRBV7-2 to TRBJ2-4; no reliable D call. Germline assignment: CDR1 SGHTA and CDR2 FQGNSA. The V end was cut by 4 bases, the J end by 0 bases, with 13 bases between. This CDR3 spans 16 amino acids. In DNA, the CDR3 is TGTGCCAGCAGCTCACGGTCCCCAATAGCCAAAAACATTCAGTACTTC. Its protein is CASSSRSPIAKNIQYF.

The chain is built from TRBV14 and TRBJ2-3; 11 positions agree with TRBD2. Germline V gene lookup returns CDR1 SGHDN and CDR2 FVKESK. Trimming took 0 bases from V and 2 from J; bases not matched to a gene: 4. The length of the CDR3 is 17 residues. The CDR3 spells CASSQELAGALTDTQYF. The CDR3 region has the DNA TGTGCCAGCAGCCAAGAACTAGCGGGGGCTCTCACAGATACGCAGTATTTT. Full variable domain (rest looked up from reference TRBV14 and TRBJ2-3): EAGVTQFPSHSVIEKGQTVTLRCDPISGHDNLYWYRRVMGKEIKFLLHFVKESKQDESGMPNNRFLAERTGGTYSTLKVQPAELEDSGVYFCASSQELAGALTDTQYFGPGTRLTVL.

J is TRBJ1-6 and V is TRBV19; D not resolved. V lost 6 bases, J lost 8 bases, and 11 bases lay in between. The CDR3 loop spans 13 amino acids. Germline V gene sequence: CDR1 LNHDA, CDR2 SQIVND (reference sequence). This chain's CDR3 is CASSLVTDSPLHF. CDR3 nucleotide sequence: TGTGCCAGTAGCCTCGTGACTGATTCACCCCTCCACTTT.

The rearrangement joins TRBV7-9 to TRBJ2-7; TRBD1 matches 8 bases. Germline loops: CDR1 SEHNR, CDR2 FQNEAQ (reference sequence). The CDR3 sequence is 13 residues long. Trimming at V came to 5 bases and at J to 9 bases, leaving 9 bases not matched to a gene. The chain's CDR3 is CASSEGTGGGQYV. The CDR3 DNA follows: TGTGCCAGCAGCGAAGGAACAGGGGGTGGGCAGTACGTC.

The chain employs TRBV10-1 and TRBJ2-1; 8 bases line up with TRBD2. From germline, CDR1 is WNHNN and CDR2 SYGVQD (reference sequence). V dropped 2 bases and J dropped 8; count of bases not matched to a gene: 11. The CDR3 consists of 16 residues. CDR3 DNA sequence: TGCGCCAGCAGTGAGACACACGGGAGGGACACGGATGAGCAGTTCTTC. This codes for CASSETHGRDTDEQFF.

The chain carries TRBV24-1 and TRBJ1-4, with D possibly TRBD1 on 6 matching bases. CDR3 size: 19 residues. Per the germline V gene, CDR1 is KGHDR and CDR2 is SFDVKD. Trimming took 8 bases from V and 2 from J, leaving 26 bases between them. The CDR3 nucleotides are TGTGCCACCACCAAATCGGGGGGCGGACCTCGCGTTACTAATGAAAAACTGTTTTTT. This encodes CATTKSGGGPRVTNEKLFF.

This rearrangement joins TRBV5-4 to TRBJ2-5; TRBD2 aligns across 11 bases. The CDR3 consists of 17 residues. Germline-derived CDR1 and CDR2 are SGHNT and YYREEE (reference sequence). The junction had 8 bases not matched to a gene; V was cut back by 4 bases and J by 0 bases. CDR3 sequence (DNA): TGTGCCAGCAGCCGTCCTCTAGCGGGAGGCTACCAAGAGACCCAGTACTTC. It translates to CASSRPLAGGYQETQYF.